This TCR beta chain derives from a study of blood T cell repertoires in COVID-19. Study information: The study drew acute and convalescent COVID-19 samples from the United States, Italy and Spain.

The assay was immunoSEQ multiplex PCR, and TCRdb's table has in-frame clones only and misses some. Found here are approximately 190,000 clones, approximately 91% of them singletons; the top ten hold about 6.6%. In regard to this clone: Within the sample, other DNA sequences also encode this same CDR3.

Sequenced input: peripheral blood. This clonotype was sampled from a woman between 35 and 50 years old who had recovered from COVID-19.

CDR3 amino acids: CASRIDRVLVNSPLHF. CDR3 nucleotide sequence: TGTGCCAGCAGAATAGACAGGGTCCTCGTTAATTCACCCCTCCACTTT. This chain connects TRBV27 to TRBJ1-6; the match to TRBD1 covers 7 bases. With V trimmed by 6 bases and J by 6 bases, 11 bases remained unmatched. This CDR3 region has 16 residues. Germline V CDR1 and CDR2: MNHEY, SMNVEV (reference sequence).